The 26 T cell receptor beta chains presented below share a single source sample, sequenced in a study of T cell changes during pregnancy in multiple sclerosis. Repertoires were generated with immunoSEQ multiplex PCR, while TCRdb's copy carries only in-frame clones and drops some. The sample lists around 61,000 clones, approximately 90% occurring once. The material was peripheral blood, obtained in the first trimester of pregnancy. Receptor source: a female donor in good health, enrolled as a control in a pregnancy study.

The chain couples TRBV5-4 to TRBJ1-2; D perhaps matches TRBD1 (6 bases). Trimming removed 3 bases from V and 4 bases from J, with 16 bases in between. Per the germline V gene, CDR1 is SGHNT and CDR2 is YYREEE (reference sequence). The CDR3 has 15 amino acids. Written as DNA, the CDR3 is TGTGCCAGCAGCTATCCGGGACAAGCCATCTATGGCTACACCTTC. Translation: CASSYPGQAIYGYTF.

The gene calls are TRBV2 and TRBJ2-2; no clear D. The V end lost 8 bases, the J end lost 3 bases, and 10 bases lay between the germline ends. This CDR3 is 13 amino acids long. From germline, CDR1 is SNHLY and CDR2 FYNNEI. CDR3 sequence reads: CASGQTYTGELFF. CDR3 coding DNA: TGTGCCAGCGGGCAGACATACACCGGGGAGCTGTTTTTT. The full variable domain, completed using reference TRBV2 and TRBJ2-2, is EPEVTQTPSHQVTQMGQEVILRCVPISNHLYFYWYRQILGQKVEFLVSFYNNEISEKSEIFDDQFSVERPDGSNFTLKIRSTKLEDSAMYFCASGQTYTGELFFGEGSRLTVL.

The rearrangement links TRBV11-1 to TRBJ1-2; D might be TRBD1 (5 bases). Germline V gene data show CDR1 as SGHAT and CDR2 as FQDESV (reference sequence). V lost 4 bases and J 3 bases, leaving 12 bases between the germline ends. The CDR3 runs 14 residues. CDR3 DNA sequence: TGTGCCAGCAGCTCGAGAACGACAGACTATGGCTACACCTTC. Residues: CASSSRTTDYGYTF.

The chain joins TRBV19 to TRBJ1-4; 10 bases map to TRBD1. This CDR3 spans 15 amino acids. CDR1 and CDR2 from the germline V gene are LNHDA and SQIVND (reference sequence). After removal of 7 bases from V and 5 bases from J, the junction contained 7 bases not matched to a gene. As DNA, the CDR3 is TGTGCCAGTAATGATCCGGGACAGGGGAATGAAAAACTGTTTTTT. Protein: CASNDPGQGNEKLFF.

This clone was observed a few times. The chain uses TRBV4-1 and TRBJ1-3; D ambiguous. The germline CDR1 and CDR2 sequences are MGHRA and YSYEKL. This CDR3 is 17 amino acids long. Trimming pared 4 bases from V and 0 bases from J, leaving 16 bases between. The CDR3, as DNA: TGCGCCAGCAGCCGCGGAGGATTGGTCCTCTCTGGAAACACCATATATTTT. Translating it yields CASSRGGLVLSGNTIYF.

This rearrangement joins TRBV4-3 to TRBJ1-1, with a possible D match to TRBD1 (5 bases). The ends were cut back, 4 bases at V and 3 bases at J, with 12 bases in the middle. Germline CDR1 and CDR2: LGHNA and YSLEER. The CDR3 runs 14 residues. Written as DNA, the CDR3 is TGCGCCAGCAGCCCAGGGAACCCGGACACTGAAGCTTTCTTT. It codes for CASSPGNPDTEAFF.

V and J are TRBV5-6 and TRBJ2-1, with 8 bases matching TRBD2. There are 15 residues in the CDR3. Germline CDR1 reads SGHDT; CDR2 reads YYEEEE. V trimming: 4 bases; J trimming: 7 bases; junction bases outside the gene matches: 10. The DNA of the CDR3 is TGTGCCAGCAGCCCCGGGGGGGCTCGGTTTAATGAGCAGTTCTTC. Translation gives CASSPGGARFNEQFF.

This chain uses TRBV5-1 with TRBJ2-1, with 13 bases lining up with TRBD2. Germline CDR1 and CDR2: SGHRS and YFSETQ. Losses at the gene ends were 8 bases for V and 9 bases for J; bases not matched to a gene: 5. The CDR3 runs to 13 residues. As DNA, the CDR3 is TGCGCCAGTTTTACTAGCGGGGGGGGTGAGCAGTTCTTC. Its translation: CASFTSGGGEQFF.

The rearrangement links TRBV5-1 to TRBJ2-7; TRBD1 matches at 7 bases. The J segment lost 2 bases and the V segment lost 4 bases, leaving 6 bases of the junction unmatched. The CDR3 covers 14 residues. Looked up from germline, CDR1 is SGHRS and CDR2 is YFSETQ. DNA of the CDR3: TGCGCCAGCAGCATACTAGGGGGCACCTACGAGCAGTACTTC. Its translation is CASSILGGTYEQYF.

V gene TRBV14 combines with J gene TRBJ2-3, with D maybe TRBD2 (7 bases). Germline V lookup: CDR1 SGHDN, CDR2 FVKESK. Trimming took 3 bases from V and 0 from J, leaving 13 bases between them. The CDR3 length is 16 residues. CDR3 sequence reads: CASSQGGAYSTDTQYF. In DNA form, the CDR3 reads TGTGCCAGCAGCCAGGGGGGGGCTTATAGCACAGATACGCAGTATTTT.

CDR3 amino acids: CASSQDRSGGASNNEQFF. The CDR3 nucleotides read TGCGCCAGCAGCCAAGACCGGAGCGGGGGGGCCTCAAACAATGAGCAGTTCTTC. This sequence joins TRBV4-3 and TRBJ2-1; TRBD2 agrees at 10 bases. Per the germline V gene, CDR1 is LGHNA and CDR2 is YSLEER. Losses at the gene ends were 0 bases for V and 5 bases for J; bases not matched to a gene: 10. This CDR3 has 18 amino acids.

The chain joins TRBV7-3 to TRBJ1-5; D is undetermined. V shed 8 bases and J shed 7 bases, with 15 bases lying between them. The CDR3 has 13 amino acids. Germline V gene data show CDR1 as SGHTA and CDR2 as FQGTGA. CDR3 nucleotide sequence: TGTGCCAGCTCGTTAGGCGGGAGCCAGCCCCAGCATTTT. This gives the protein CASSLGGSQPQHF. The whole variable domain, filled in from reference TRBV7-3 and TRBJ1-5, reads GAGVSQTPSNKVTEKGKYVELRCDPISGHTALYWYRQSLGQGPEFLIYFQGTGAADDSGLPNDRFFAVRPEGSVSTLKIQRTERGDSAVYLCASSLGGSQPQHFGDGTRLSIL.

This clone was observed a single time. The CDR3 coding sequence is TGTGCCAGCAGCCCAACAGGAGCACCTAGCACAGATACGCAGTATTTT. As protein: CASSPTGAPSTDTQYF. V is TRBV13 and J is TRBJ2-3, with D perhaps TRBD1 (5 bases). CDR1 PRHDT and CDR2 FYEKMQ come from the germline V gene (reference sequence). The V end lost 5 bases, the J end lost 0 bases, and 15 bases lay between the germline ends. The CDR3 contains 16 residues.

This CDR3 reads CAWSVPFAGSNQPQHF. Written as DNA, the CDR3 is TGTGCCTGGAGCGTTCCGTTCGCCGGTAGCAATCAGCCCCAGCATTTT. V usage is TRBV30 and J usage is TRBJ1-5, with D unclear. This CDR3 region has 16 residues. Per the germline V gene, CDR1 is GTSNPN and CDR2 is SVGIG (reference sequence). V shed 3 bases and J shed 0 bases, with 15 bases lying between them. Supplemented by reference TRBV30 and TRBJ1-5, the full variable domain reads SQTIHQWPATLVQPVGSPLSLECTVEGTSNPNLYWYRQAAGRGLQLLFYSVGIGQISSEVPQNLSASRPQDRQFILSSKKLLLSDSGFYLCAWSVPFAGSNQPQHFGDGTRLSIL.

The chain employs TRBV9 and TRBJ1-5, with 10 bases that match TRBD1. The V gene's germline CDR1 is SGDLS and CDR2 YYNGEE. The CDR3 contains 14 residues. Germline trimming cut 3 bases from V and 6 bases from J; bases unmatched to any gene: 3. The CDR3 spells CASSGGDRGQPQHF. The CDR3 region has the DNA TGTGCCAGCAGCGGAGGGGACAGGGGTCAGCCCCAGCATTTT. Using reference TRBV9 and TRBJ1-5 for the parts outside the CDR3, the full variable domain is DSGVTQTPKHLITATGQRVTLRCSPRSGDLSVYWYQQSLDQGLQFLIQYYNGEERAKGNILERFSAQQFPDLHSELNLSSLELGDSALYFCASSGGDRGQPQHFGDGTRLSIL.

This rearrangement joins TRBV19 to TRBJ1-5; TRBD1 is a possible D gene (6 bases). Between the trimmed V and J ends, which lost 3 bases and 6 bases, there was a span of 18 bases. Germline V gives CDR1 LNHDA, CDR2 SQIVND (reference sequence). The CDR3 loop spans 16 amino acids. In nucleotides, the CDR3 is TGTGCCAGTAGTATCCTCGATGGCACAGGGCGTCAGCCCCAGCATTTT. This codes for CASSILDGTGRQPQHF.

V and J are TRBV6-5 and TRBJ2-5; no clear D. The CDR3 runs 14 residues. Trimming cost V 6 bases and J 2 bases, with 13 bases left between them. Germline CDR1 and CDR2: MNHEY and SVGAGI. CDR3 nucleotide sequence: TGTGCCAGCAGCCAGCAGGCGCATCAAGAGACCCAGTACTTC. Protein sequence: CASSQQAHQETQYF.

This chain uses TRBV7-2 with TRBJ1-2; tentative D call: TRBD1 (5 bases). Trimming removed 7 bases from V and 0 bases from J, with 24 bases in between. Germline CDR1 and CDR2: SGHTA and FQGNSA. The CDR3 contains 18 residues. The CDR3 loop reads CASTKGHGGSTANYGYTF. The DNA of the CDR3 is TGTGCCAGCACAAAAGGGCACGGGGGTTCCACAGCTAACTATGGCTACACCTTC.

This clone has just one count. This chain joins TRBV27 and TRBJ2-4; 13 bases agree with TRBD2. The CDR3 contains 16 residues. V lost 6 bases to trimming and J lost 4 bases; unmatched junction nucleotides: 6. The V gene's germline CDR1 is MNHEY and CDR2 SMNVEV (reference sequence). This CDR3 is CASSFGTSGVKNIQYF. The DNA for the CDR3 is TGTGCCAGCAGCTTCGGGACTAGCGGGGTAAAAAACATTCAGTACTTC.

The genes are TRBV7-9 and TRBJ2-3; D not resolved. Trimming removed 5 bases from V and 7 bases from J, with 7 bases in between. The CDR3 consists of 11 residues. The germline V gene has CDR1 SEHNR and CDR2 FQNEAQ (reference sequence). CDR3 loop: CASSRSYTQYF. The CDR3, as DNA: TGTGCCAGCAGCCGTTCGTATACGCAGTATTTT.

The chain is built from TRBV12-1 and TRBJ1-2. TRBV12-1 is listed as a pseudogene. This CDR3 is built from 8 residues. CDR3 coding DNA: TGTGCCAGCACCAACTCGGGCTTC. Protein sequence: CASTNSGF.

The chain carries TRBV7-6 and TRBJ1-2, with D maybe TRBD1 (5 bases). This CDR3 has 15 amino acids. Germline CDR1 SGHVS, CDR2 FNYEAQ. V gave up 5 bases and J gave up 0 bases, with 13 bases separating them. CDR3 region: CASSTDAGTNYGYTF. The DNA for the CDR3 is TGTGCCAGCAGCACCGACGCAGGGACTAACTATGGCTACACCTTC.

Within the sample, this clone is medium-sized. The chain employs TRBV6-1 and TRBJ2-6, with D uncertain. The ends were cut back, 2 bases at V and 0 bases at J, with 2 bases in the middle. This CDR3 is built from 14 residues. CDR1 MNHNS and CDR2 SASEGT come from the germline V gene. DNA of the CDR3: TGTGCCAGCAGTGAACTCTCTGGGGCCAACGTCCTGACTTTC. Amino acid sequence: CASSELSGANVLTF.

The rearrangement links TRBV27 to TRBJ2-1; 8 bases agree with TRBD2. This CDR3 region has 15 residues. Germline CDR1 is MNHEY and CDR2 is SMNVEV (reference sequence). V shed 5 bases and J 15 bases; nucleotides not matched to a gene: 18. CDR3 nucleotide sequence: TGTGCCAGCAGTACATCCGGGACTAGTATTCATTTGAGGTTCTTC. It codes for CASSTSGTSIHLRFF.

The chain links TRBV7-6 to TRBJ2-1, with 11 bases identical to TRBD1. CDR1 and CDR2 (germline): SGHVS, FNYEAQ. J lost 2 bases, V lost 5 bases, and 5 bases had no gene match. The CDR3 extends over 16 amino acids. The CDR3 spells CASSQRTGGPYNEQFF. CDR3 sequence (DNA): TGTGCCAGCAGCCAACGGACAGGGGGCCCCTACAATGAGCAGTTCTTC.

The V gene is TRBV19, the J gene TRBJ1-1, with unresolved D. CDR1 is LNHDA, CDR2 SQIVND, per germline (reference sequence). The CDR3 runs to 12 residues. The ends were cut back, 10 bases at V and 1 base at J, with 10 bases in the middle. CDR3 DNA: TGTGCCACCAAGACGGGGAACACTGAAGCTTTCTTT. Protein sequence: CATKTGNTEAFF.